This T cell receptor (beta chain) comes out of a study of PD-L1 blockade in urothelial cancer. About the research overall: Male patients with bladder-origin urothelial cancer numbered twenty-five of 29. A median blood sample held about 140,000 T cells and approximately 84,000 unique TCRs. Analyzed time points were 3 weeks (second dose) and 6 weeks after therapy began.

Time point in this sample: peripheral blood 6 weeks after treatment start. Clones were read by immunoSEQ multiplex PCR, and TCRdb kept only the in-frame ones, dropping some. The repertoire holds 25,000 to 30,000 clones, with over 60% as singletons. Germline lookup yields CDR1 SGHTA and CDR2 FQGNSA. The CDR3 sequence is 16 residues long. V was trimmed by 5 bases and J by 1 base, leaving 16 bases between them. J is TRBJ2-3 and V is TRBV7-2, with a possible D match to TRBD1 (6 bases). This specimen was PBMCs, taken around atezolizumab (anti-PD-L1) treatment. This TCR derives from a man between 70 and 80 years old with urothelial cancer. CDR3 amino acids: CASSLGGLGGTDTQYF. The CDR3 DNA follows: TGTGCCAGCAGCCTAGGGGGTCTAGGGGGCACAGATACGCAGTATTTT.